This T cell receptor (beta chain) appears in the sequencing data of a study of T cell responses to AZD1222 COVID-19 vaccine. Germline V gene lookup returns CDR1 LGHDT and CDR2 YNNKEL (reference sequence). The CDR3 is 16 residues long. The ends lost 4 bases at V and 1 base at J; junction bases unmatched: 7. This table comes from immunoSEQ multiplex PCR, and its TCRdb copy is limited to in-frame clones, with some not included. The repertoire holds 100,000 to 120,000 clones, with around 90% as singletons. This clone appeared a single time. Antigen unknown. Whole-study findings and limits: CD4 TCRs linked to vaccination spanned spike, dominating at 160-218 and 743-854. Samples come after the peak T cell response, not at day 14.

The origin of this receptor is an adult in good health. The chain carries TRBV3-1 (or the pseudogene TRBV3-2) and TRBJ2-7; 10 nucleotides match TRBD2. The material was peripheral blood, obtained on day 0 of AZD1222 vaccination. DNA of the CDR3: TGTGCCAGCAGCCCCAGGACTAGCGGCTATTCCTACGAGCAGTACTTC. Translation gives CASSPRTSGYSYEQYF.